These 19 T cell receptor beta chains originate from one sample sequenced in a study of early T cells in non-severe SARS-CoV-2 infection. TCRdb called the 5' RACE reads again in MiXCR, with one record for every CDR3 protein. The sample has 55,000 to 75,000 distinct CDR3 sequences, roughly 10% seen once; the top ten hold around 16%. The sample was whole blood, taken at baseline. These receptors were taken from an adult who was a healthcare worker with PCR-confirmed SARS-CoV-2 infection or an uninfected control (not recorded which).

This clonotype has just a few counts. The CDR3 spells CASSVAGGTDTQYF. CDR3 nucleotide sequence: TGCGCCAGCAGCGTAGCGGGGGGCACAGATACGCAGTATTTT. V gene TRBV5-1 combines with J gene TRBJ2-3, with 9 nucleotides matching TRBD2. The CDR3 runs 14 residues. V was clipped by 4 bases and J by 1 base; unmatched bases: 1. The V gene's germline CDR1 is SGHRS and CDR2 YFSETQ.

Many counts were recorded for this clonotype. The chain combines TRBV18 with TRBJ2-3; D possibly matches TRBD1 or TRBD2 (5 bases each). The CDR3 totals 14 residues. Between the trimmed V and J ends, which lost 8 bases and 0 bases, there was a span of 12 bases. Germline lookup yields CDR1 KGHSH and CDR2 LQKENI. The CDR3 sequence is CASQLRESTDTQYF. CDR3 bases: TGTGCCAGCCAACTCAGGGAGAGCACAGATACGCAGTATTTT.

In DNA, the CDR3 is TGTGCCAGCAGCTTCCTCCCTAGCACAGATACGCAGTATTTT. This gives the protein CASSFLPSTDTQYF. The chain combines TRBV11-2 with TRBJ2-3; D is ambiguous. Germline V CDR1 and CDR2: SGHAT, FQNNGV. V lost 3 bases to trimming and J lost 0 bases, with 7 bases between them. The CDR3 loop spans 14 amino acids.

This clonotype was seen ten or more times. The CDR3 spells CASSFGKTNTEAFF. CDR3 in DNA: TGTGCCAGCAGCTTTGGGAAAACGAACACTGAAGCTTTCTTT. J is TRBJ1-1 and V is TRBV5-6, with D unclear. The germline V gene has CDR1 SGHDT and CDR2 YYEEEE. V gave up 2 bases and J gave up 1 base, with 9 bases separating them. There are 14 residues in the CDR3.

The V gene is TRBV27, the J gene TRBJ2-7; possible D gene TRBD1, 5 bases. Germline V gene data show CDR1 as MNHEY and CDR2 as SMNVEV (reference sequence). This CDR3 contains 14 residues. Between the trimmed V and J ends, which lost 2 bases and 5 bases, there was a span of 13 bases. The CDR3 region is CASSLGMQGDEQYF. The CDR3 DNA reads TGTGCCAGCAGTTTAGGGATGCAAGGGGACGAGCAGTACTTC.

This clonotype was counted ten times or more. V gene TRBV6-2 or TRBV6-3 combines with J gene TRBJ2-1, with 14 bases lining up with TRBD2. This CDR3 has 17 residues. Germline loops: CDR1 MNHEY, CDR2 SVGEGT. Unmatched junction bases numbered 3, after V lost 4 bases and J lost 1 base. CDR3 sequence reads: CASSSWTSGRSYNEQFF. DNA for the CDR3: TGTGCCAGCAGTTCTTGGACTAGCGGGAGGTCCTACAATGAGCAGTTCTTC.

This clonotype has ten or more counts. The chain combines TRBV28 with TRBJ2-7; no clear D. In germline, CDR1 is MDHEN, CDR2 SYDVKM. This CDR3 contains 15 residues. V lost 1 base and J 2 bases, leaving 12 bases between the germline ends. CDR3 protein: CASSLFRTVTYEQYF. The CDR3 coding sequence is TGTGCCAGCAGTTTATTTAGGACGGTTACCTACGAGCAGTACTTC.

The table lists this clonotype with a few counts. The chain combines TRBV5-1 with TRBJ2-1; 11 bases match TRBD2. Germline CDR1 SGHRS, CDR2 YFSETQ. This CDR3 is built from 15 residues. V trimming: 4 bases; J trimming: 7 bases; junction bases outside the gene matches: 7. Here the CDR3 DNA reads TGCGCCAGCAGCCCCGGACTAGCGGGTCCAAATGAGCAGTTCTTC. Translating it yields CASSPGLAGPNEQFF.

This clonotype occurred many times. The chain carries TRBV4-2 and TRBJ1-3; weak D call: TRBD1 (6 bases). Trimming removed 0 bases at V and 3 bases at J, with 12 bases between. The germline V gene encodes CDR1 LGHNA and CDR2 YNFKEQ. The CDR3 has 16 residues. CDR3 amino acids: CASSQDQWGRGNTIYF. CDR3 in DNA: TGTGCCAGCAGCCAAGATCAGTGGGGGCGTGGAAACACCATATATTTT.

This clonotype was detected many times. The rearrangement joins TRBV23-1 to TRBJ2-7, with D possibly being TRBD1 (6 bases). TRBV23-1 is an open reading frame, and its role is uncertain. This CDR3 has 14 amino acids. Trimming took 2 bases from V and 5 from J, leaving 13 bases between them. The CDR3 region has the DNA TGCGCCAGCAGTCAAACGAGGGGGATCGACGAGCAGTACTTC. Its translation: CASSQTRGIDEQYF.

In DNA form, the CDR3 reads TGTGCCAGCAGCGGGGCCCTAGGTTCCCAGATAATCTACGAGCAGTACTTC. Residues: CASSGALGSQIIYEQYF. This chain connects TRBV7-2 to TRBJ2-7, with TRBD1 as a possible D gene (5 bases). V lost 5 bases and J lost 3, with 23 bases in between. Germline V gene data show CDR1 as SGHTA and CDR2 as FQGNSA. CDR3 length: 17 amino acids.

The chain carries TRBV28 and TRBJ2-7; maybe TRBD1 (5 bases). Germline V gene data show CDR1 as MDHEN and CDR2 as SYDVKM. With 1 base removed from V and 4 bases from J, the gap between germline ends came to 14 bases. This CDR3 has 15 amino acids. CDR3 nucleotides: TGTGCCAGCAGTTTATCAAAGGGGCTCGGGTACGAGCAGTACTTC. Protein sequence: CASSLSKGLGYEQYF.

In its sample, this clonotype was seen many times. CDR3 in DNA: TGTGCCAGCAGCCAAGGGGACAGGGACCAGGGCAATCAGCCCCAGCATTTT. It yields the protein CASSQGDRDQGNQPQHF. V usage is TRBV3-1 and J usage is TRBJ1-5; 9 bases are a match to TRBD1. Germline loops: CDR1 LGHDT, CDR2 YNNKEL (reference sequence). The J segment lost 2 bases and the V segment lost 1 base, leaving 6 bases of the junction unmatched. The CDR3 is 17 residues long.

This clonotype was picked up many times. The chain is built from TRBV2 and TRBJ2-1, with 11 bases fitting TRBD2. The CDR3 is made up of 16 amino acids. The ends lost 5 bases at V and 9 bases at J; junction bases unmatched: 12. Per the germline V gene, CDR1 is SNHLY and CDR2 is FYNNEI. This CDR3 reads CASSQLLAGVEVEQFF. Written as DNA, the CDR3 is TGTGCCAGCAGTCAACTACTAGCGGGAGTAGAGGTTGAGCAGTTCTTC.

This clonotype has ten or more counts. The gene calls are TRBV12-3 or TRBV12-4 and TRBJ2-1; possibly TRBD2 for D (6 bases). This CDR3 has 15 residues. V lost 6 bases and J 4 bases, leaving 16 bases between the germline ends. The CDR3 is CASRPPGLPYNEQFF. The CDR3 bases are TGTGCCAGCAGACCCCCGGGACTGCCGTACAATGAGCAGTTCTTC.

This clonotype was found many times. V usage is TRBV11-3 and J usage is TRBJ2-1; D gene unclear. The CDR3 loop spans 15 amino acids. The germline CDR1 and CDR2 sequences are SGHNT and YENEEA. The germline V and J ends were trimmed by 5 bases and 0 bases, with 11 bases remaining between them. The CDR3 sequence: CASSPNVGSYNEQFF. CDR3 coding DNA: TGTGCCAGCAGCCCAAACGTGGGCTCCTACAATGAGCAGTTCTTC.

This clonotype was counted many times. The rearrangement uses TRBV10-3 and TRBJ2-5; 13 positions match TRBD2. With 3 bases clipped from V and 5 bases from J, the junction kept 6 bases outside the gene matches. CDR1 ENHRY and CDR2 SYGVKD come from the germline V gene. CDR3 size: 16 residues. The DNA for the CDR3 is TGTGCCATCAGTGATTTGTTACTAGCGGGAGGGGAGACCCAGTACTTC. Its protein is CAISDLLLAGGETQYF.

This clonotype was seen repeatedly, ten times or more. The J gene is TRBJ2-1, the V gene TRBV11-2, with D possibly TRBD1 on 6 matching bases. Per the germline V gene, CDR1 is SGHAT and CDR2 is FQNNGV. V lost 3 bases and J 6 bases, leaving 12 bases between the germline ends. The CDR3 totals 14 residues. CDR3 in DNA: TGTGCCAGCAGCTTCTCCGGGACACTCAATGAGCAGTTCTTC. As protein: CASSFSGTLNEQFF.

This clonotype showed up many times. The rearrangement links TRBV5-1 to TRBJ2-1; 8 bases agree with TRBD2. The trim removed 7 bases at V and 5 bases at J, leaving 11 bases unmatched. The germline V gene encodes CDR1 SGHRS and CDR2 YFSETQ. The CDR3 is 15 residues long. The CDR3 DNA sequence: TGCGCCAGCCGAACTACTAGCGGAAATAACAATGAGCAGTTCTTC. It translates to CASRTTSGNNNEQFF.